This T cell receptor beta chain was profiled in a study of radiation and T cells in renal cell carcinoma. For the study at large: Nephrectomy followed 15 Gy stereotactic body radiation by 4 weeks.

Germline lookup yields CDR1 SGHRS and CDR2 YFSETQ. The CDR3 has 15 amino acids. The V end was cut by 1 base, the J end by 7 bases, with 14 bases between. TCRdb's copy holds only in-frame clones and misses some; the assay was immunoSEQ multiplex PCR. The table includes 120,000 or so clones, around 81% detected once. The time point was: blood 2 weeks post-SBRT. Treatment: 15 Gy SBRT to primary tumor, nephrectomy 4 weeks later. Radiation-treated patients gave blood at baseline, week 2 and week 4. The patient's renal cell carcinoma had clear cell pathology. Of note for this clone: Its antigen remains unknown.

Whole-study findings and limits: In blood, top tumor clones expanded by 2 weeks, shrinking by 4.

This chain joins TRBV5-1 and TRBJ2-2, with a weak D call TRBD1 (6 bases). This clonotype was obtained from a man in his forties or fifties with renal cell carcinoma. The starting material was blood, obtained from a patient whose treatment included radiotherapy and nephrectomy. In DNA, the CDR3 is TGCGCCAGCAGCTTGCAGGGGACCAAGGGCGGGGAGCTGTTTTTT. This gives the protein CASSLQGTKGGELFF.